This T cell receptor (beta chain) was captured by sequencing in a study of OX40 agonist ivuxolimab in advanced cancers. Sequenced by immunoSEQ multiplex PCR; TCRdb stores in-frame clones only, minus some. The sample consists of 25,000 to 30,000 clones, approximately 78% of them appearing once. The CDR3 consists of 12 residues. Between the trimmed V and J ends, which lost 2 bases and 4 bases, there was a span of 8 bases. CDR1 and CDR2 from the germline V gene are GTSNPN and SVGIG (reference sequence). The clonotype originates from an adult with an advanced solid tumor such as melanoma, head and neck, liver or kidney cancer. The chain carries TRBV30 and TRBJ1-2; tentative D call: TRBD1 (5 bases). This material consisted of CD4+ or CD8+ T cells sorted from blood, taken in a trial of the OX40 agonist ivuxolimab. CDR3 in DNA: TGTGCCTGGAGTAAGACAGTCTATGGCTACACCTTC. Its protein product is CAWSKTVYGYTF.